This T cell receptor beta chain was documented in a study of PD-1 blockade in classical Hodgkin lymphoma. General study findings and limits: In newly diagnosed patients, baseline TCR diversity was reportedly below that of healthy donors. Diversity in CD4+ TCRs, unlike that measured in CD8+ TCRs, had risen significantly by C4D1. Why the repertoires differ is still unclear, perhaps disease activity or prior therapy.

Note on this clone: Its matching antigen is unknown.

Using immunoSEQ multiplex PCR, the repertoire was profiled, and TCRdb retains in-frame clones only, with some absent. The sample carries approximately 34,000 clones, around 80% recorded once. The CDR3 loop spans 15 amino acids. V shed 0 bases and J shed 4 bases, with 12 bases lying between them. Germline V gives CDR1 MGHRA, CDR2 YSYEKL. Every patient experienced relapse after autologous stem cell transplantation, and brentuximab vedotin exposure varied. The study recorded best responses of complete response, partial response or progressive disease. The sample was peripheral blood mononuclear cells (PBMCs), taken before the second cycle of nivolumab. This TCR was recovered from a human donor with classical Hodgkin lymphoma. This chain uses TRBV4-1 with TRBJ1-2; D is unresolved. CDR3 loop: CASSQDPALIYGYTF. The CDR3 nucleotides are TGCGCCAGCAGCCAAGATCCAGCCCTTATCTATGGCTACACCTTC.